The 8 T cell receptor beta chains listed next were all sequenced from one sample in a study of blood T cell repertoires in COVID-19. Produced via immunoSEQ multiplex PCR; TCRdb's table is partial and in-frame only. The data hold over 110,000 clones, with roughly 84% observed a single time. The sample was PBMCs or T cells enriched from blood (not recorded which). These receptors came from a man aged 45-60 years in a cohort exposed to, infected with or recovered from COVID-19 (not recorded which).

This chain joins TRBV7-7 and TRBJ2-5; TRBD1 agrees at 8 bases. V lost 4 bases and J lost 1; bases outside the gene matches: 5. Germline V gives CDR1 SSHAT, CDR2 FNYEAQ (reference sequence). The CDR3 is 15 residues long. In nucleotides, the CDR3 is TGTGCCAGCAGCTCCTACAGGGGGGTCCAAGAGACCCAGTACTTC. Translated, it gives CASSSYRGVQETQYF. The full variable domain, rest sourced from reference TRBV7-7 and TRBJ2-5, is GAGVSQSPRYKVTKRGQDVTLRCDPISSHATLYWYQQALGQGPEFLTYFNYEAQPDKSGLPSDRFSAERPEGSISTLTIQRTEQRDSAMYRCASSSYRGVQETQYFGPGTRLLVL.

The CDR3 DNA is TGTGCCTCCTCTAGGGGGTTGGATACGCAGTATTTT. Its protein product is CASSRGLDTQYF. The rearrangement links TRBV5-4 to TRBJ2-3; possibly TRBD1 for D (6 bases). CDR3 size: 12 residues. Germline V gives CDR1 SGHNT, CDR2 YYREEE (reference sequence). Trimming shortened V by 10 bases and J by 6 bases, and 15 bases separated the two germline ends.

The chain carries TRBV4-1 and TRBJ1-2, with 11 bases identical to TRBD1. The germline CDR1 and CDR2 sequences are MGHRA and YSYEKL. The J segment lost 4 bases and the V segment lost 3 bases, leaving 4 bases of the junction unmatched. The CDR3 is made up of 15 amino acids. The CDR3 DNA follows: TGCGCCAGCAGCCACCGGGACAGGGGGTCCTATGGCTACACCTTC. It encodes CASSHRDRGSYGYTF.

The CDR3 here is CASTRGDTEAFF. The CDR3 coding sequence is TGTGCCAGTACCAGGGGTGACACTGAAGCTTTCTTT. The chain carries TRBV19 and TRBJ1-1, with a weak D call TRBD1 (6 bases). Germline V gives CDR1 LNHDA, CDR2 SQIVND (reference sequence). V gave up 7 bases and J gave up 3 bases, with 9 bases separating them. This CDR3 is built from 12 residues. Full variable domain (outside the CDR3, taken from reference TRBV19 and TRBJ1-1): DGGITQSPKYLFRKEGQNVTLSCEQNLNHDAMYWYRQDPGQGLRLIYYSQIVNDFQKGDIAEGYSVSREKKESFPLTVTSAQKNPTAFYLCASTRGDTEAFFGQGTRLTVV.

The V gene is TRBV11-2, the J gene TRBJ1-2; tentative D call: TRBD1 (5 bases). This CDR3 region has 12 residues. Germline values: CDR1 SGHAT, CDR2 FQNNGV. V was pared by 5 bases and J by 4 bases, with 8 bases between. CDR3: CASSGGGYGYTF. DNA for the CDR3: TGTGCCAGCAGCGGGGGGGGCTATGGCTACACCTTC.

CDR3 protein: CASSLSGQGPYEQYF. The CDR3 DNA is TGTGCCAGCAGCTTGTCTGGACAGGGACCGTACGAGCAGTACTTC. The chain recombines TRBV5-4 with TRBJ2-7, with 8 bases aligning to TRBD1. Per germline, CDR1 SGHNT and CDR2 YYREEE (reference sequence). The V gene end was trimmed by 1 base and the J gene end by 4 bases; junction bases not matched to a gene: 7. This CDR3 spans 15 amino acids.

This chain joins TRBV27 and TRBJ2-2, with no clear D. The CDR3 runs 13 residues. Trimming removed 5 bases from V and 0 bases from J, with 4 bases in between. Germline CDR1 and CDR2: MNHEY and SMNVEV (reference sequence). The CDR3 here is CASSPPNTGELFF. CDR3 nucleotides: TGTGCCAGCAGTCCTCCGAACACCGGGGAGCTGTTTTTT.

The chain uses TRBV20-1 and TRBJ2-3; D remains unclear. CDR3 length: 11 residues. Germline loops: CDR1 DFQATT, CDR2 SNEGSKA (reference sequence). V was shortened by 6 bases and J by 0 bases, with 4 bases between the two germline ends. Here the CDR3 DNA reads TGCAGTGCCTTTAGCACAGATACGCAGTATTTT. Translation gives CSAFSTDTQYF.